The source of this T cell receptor (beta chain) is a study of T cells after somatic rescue of genetic block. The germline gives CDR1 MDHEN, CDR2 SYDVKM. Trimming removed 2 bases from V and 2 bases from J, with 10 bases in between. The CDR3 is made up of 14 amino acids. Generated by immunoSEQ multiplex PCR, the TCRdb table keeps only in-frame clones and is missing some. Of 9,500 to 12,000 clones listed, about 81% were seen once; the top ten hold 6.5% to 8.5%. Sequenced input: peripheral blood mononuclear cells (PBMCs). The receptor was isolated from a boy between 10 and 17 years old. This chain connects TRBV28 to TRBJ2-7; no clear D gene. CDR3 coding DNA: TGTGCCAGCAGTTTACTCCCTAGAACCTACGAGCAGTACTTC. This translates into CASSLLPRTYEQYF.